This T cell receptor beta chain came from a study of cytomegalovirus exposure and HLA in healthy donors (TCRdb year 2017). Regarding the study in general: An earlier analysis of roughly 500 of the donors reported about 290 Gb of sequence data and about 100 million unique TCR beta sequences from some 180 million T cells. About 320 gigabases of sequencing data and tens of millions of unique TCR sequences were included in an early release covering 500 to 750 HLA-typed donors. Donor age, sex, ethnicity and CMV serostatus were compiled together with the repertoire data. The later analysis used no new phenotypic data to find candidate immune exposures, relying instead on TCR beta sequences and their occurrence across donors. Among under 450 genotyped donors of the cohort, an average of about 240,000 unique TCR beta nucleotide sequences were sequenced per donor, roughly a sixth of them non-productive. Genome-wide SNP genotypes for about three fifths of the roughly 700 donors were used in a later genetic analysis, which treated that subset as a discovery cohort. Of the approximately 400 genotyped donors, roughly 80% were placed in the genetic ancestry cluster associated with self-reported Caucasian donors. The study used immunosequencing to profile the T cell repertoires of approximately 630 subjects and linked those repertoires to cytomegalovirus serostatus. Along with the approximately 670-subject first cohort, a separate validation cohort of over a hundred different subjects was used. The study aimed to test whether cataloging public T cell receptors could reveal signatures of past pathogen exposure. In a later analysis, previously published TCR beta repertoires from about 670 donors were re-analyzed and high-resolution HLA genotyping was added so that TCR occurrence patterns could be studied. To predict cytomegalovirus infection status, the study brought together high-throughput TCR immunosequencing, statistical association of individual TCRs with disease status, and machine learning. To decide whether each TCR beta V gene segment behaved as functional or pseudogenic, an earlier analysis of 587 of the donors relied on high-throughput TCR beta sequencing. A few DR-DQ haplotypes were handled as single units for association and clustering because linkage in the cohort was strong. Every discovery cohort repertoire had been produced on one sequencing platform. The number of donors typed differed by locus, with about 629-630 for A, B, C, DRB1 and DQB1, roughly 520 for DQA1, 600 to 610 for DPA1, and under 490 for DPB1. HLA typing covered class I and class II loci at four-digit resolution.

The study at large found these results: Assigning TCR associations to individual alleles was difficult when HLA alleles, especially DR and DQ, strongly co-occurred. A group of highly shared sequence variants was considered likely to be a technical artifact of the sequencing pipeline. A later analysis found that HLA-associated TCR beta chains were more clonally expanded and had lower generation probabilities than equally common non-associated chains. Cytomegalovirus status was reported to be diagnosed by the classifier with high specificity and sensitivity in both the original and validation cohorts. Several of the top co-occurrence clusters appeared to be linked to parvovirus B19, influenza, CMV and Epstein-Barr virus, according to a later analysis. Because counts were too low, 15 to 20 rarely observed V segments, including chromosome 9 orphons, were excluded from the earlier analysis of around 640 of the donors. In the study, around 160 TCR beta chains were listed as associated with cytomegalovirus. A later analysis found that most CMV-associated TCR beta chains appeared HLA-restricted, with HLA associations seemingly driven largely by CMV exposure. HLA typing was unavailable for some donors at each locus, so association tests used only the typed subset. Roughly uniform sequencing depth across donors was assumed in presence/absence analyses, although this assumption may not hold. CMV serostatus was the only immune exposure information available for the cohort. A later genetic analysis associated a missense DCLRE1C variant with V-gene and J-gene trimming of TCR beta chains, and an independent cohort replicated the association. In a later genetic analysis, fewer N-insertions in productive TCRs were reported among donors in an Asian-associated ancestry cluster than the roughly 710-donor mean. An earlier analysis of approximately 600 of the donors showed that most TCR beta V segments appeared in productive rearrangements either about 87% or about 30% of the time, which broadly matched IMGT annotations. At a false discovery rate of 0.05, a later analysis linked under 20,000 TCR beta sequences to specific HLA alleles. While some public TCRs were present in many individuals, most TCR sequences turned up only very rarely across donors. The cohort was sequenced for TCR beta chains only, and without alpha or paired-chain data the features that could be detected were limited. The authors suggested that the approach could potentially be generalized to other disease states and immunological phenotypes. A few of the identified cytomegalovirus-associated TCR beta chains were confirmed in vitro to be specific for cytomegalovirus antigens. A further reported finding was that TCR beta sequences accurately predicted the HLA-A and HLA-B alleles for most subjects in the first cohort. Because the 87-base-pair reads could not distinguish some IMGT-functional V segments, including TRBV6-2 and TRBV6-3, those segments were excluded. In a later analysis, the rate of TCR association differed among HLA loci, with DRB1 alleles having the most associated TCRs and HLA-C alleles having the fewest. Linkage disequilibrium might explain the correlated functional status among segregating V segments, but an unknown experimental factor could not be excluded.

The cohort consisted of 600 to 750 healthy bone marrow donors. At the time of sampling, every cohort member was nominally healthy, though immune exposures that went unrecorded were likely present. The donor was CMV seropositive and was included in the group of about 290 seropositive cohort members. A peripheral blood sample was collected from each donor, and TCR beta sequencing was performed on peripheral blood mononuclear cells. The Qiagen DNeasy Blood Extraction Kit was used to extract genomic DNA from the blood cell samples. This clone was seen only once. What this receptor recognizes is not known. No base quality information exists; no much larger clone differs at one position. To prepare the library, the immunoSEQ multiplex PCR assay was applied. A mixture of 60 forward primers for TCR Vbeta segments and 13 reverse primers for TCR Jbeta segments was used in the multiplex PCR. A multiplex PCR assay on genomic DNA amplified the CDR3 region of rearranged TCR beta genes. Amplified TCR beta libraries were sequenced as 87-base-pair reads on the Illumina HiSeq System. The original methods were these. A later analysis tallied roughly 80 million unique TCR beta chains across the 666 repertoires, and some 10 million of those chains were shared by two or more donors. Raw reads were error-corrected and collapsed into unique sequences by a nearest-neighbor algorithm in which closely related sequences were merged to remove PCR and sequencing errors. Alignment of CDR3 sequences to IMGT reference sequences was used to assign V, D and J gene segments. For a sequence to be retained, a match of at least six nucleotides to both a V gene segment and a J gene segment was required. Rearrangements were classified as productive when the CDR3 lacked stop codons and remained in frame with V and J, and all other rearrangements were classified as non-productive. Following IMGT convention, CDR3 was defined as the stretch from the second conserved V-encoded cysteine up to the conserved J-encoded phenylalanine. The earlier analysis of roughly 590 of the donors excluded sequences that lacked an unambiguous match to a single V gene segment. An earlier analysis of several hundred of the donors classified V segments as functional when productive rearrangements were above 56.7% and as segregating when the standard deviation between donors was above 5%. A statistical classification framework was developed to diagnose cytomegalovirus status using the catalog of TCR beta chain sequences. In a later analysis, V and J genes were assigned by comparing TCR nucleotide sequences against IMGT/GENE-DB human TR gene sequences. A later analysis assigned CDR3 sequences and most-parsimonious VDJ recombination scenarios with the TCRdist pipeline. In a later analysis, every TCR beta chain was defined by the combination of its CDR3 amino acid sequence and its V-gene family, and reads without a unique V-gene family were dropped. As a way to deal with suspected cross-contamination and a sequencing artifact, a later analysis dropped 640 or so nucleotide sequences that were highly shared and had low generation probability. In a later analysis, a clonal expansion index was calculated for each public chain from normalized within-repertoire ranks of inferred template counts. In a later analysis, generation probabilities were computed with a VDJ recombination model fitted to out-of-frame rearrangements, and the resulting probabilities were checked against IGoR. Hypergeometric tests were used in a later analysis to score TCR-TCR, TCR-HLA and TCR-CMV co-occurrence, with a repertoire-size bias correction applied to the TCR pairs. In a later analysis, false discovery rates were estimated by permuting HLA or CMV assignments 20 times. In a later analysis, co-occurring TCRs were grouped with DBSCAN, and TCRdist sequence similarity was added when clustering was performed within HLA-allele-positive subsets. Repertoires with fewer than 30,000 or more than 120,000 public chains, plus five repertoires with anomalous nucleotide sharing, were excluded from co-occurrence clustering. The table comes from immuneACCESS by way of TCRdb, which keeps in-frame sequences with V and J called. Part of the clones is missing from these tables; in studies checked, under half for an unresolved V gene and the rest for unknown reasons. The D gene and trimming were derived from the DNA, and the V and J assignments and clone size from that table. The sample table holds around 110,000 clones, of which 79% were seen once. The ten largest clones take up just under 3% of the sample.

V and J are trimmed by 0 bases and 2 bases, and the gene matches miss 5 bases of the junction. From the cysteine up to the phenylalanine, the CDR3 has a length of 15 residues. Of all the DNA, just the CDR3 is kept, 45 bases in frame from base 1. As encoded in the germline V gene (reference sequence), CDR1 is GTSNPN while CDR2 is SVGIG. In this chain, TRBV30 is recombined with TRBJ2-7; the junction holds 9 bases that match TRBD2. This receptor was obtained from a woman between 18 and 29 years old in good health and CMV-seropositive. The sample comprised PBMCs. The sequence in DNA is TGTGCCTGGAGTGTAAGAGCTAGCGGGACCTACGAGCAGTACTTC. It specifies CAWSVRASGTYEQYF.